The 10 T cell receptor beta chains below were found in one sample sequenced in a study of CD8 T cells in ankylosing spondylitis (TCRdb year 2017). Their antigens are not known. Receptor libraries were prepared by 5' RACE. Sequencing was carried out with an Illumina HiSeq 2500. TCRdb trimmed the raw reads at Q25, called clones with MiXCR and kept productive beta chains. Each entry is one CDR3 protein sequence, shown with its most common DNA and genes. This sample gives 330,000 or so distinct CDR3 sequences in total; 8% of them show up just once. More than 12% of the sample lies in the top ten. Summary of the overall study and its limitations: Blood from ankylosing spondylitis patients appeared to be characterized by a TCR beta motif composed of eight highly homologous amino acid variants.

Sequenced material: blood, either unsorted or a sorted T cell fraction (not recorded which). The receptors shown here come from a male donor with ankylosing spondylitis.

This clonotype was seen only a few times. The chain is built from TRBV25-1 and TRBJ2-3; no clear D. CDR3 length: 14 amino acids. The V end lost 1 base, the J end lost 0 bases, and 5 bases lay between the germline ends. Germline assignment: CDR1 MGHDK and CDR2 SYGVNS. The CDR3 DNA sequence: TGTGCCAGCAGTGAATGGCGGAGCACAGATACGCAGTATTTT. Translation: CASSEWRSTDTQYF.

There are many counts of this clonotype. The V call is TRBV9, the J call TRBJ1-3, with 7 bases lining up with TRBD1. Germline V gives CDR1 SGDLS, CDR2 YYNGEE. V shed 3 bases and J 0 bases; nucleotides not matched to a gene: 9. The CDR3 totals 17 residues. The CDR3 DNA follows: TGTGCCAGCAGCGCTCGGACAGGAACTAACTCTGGAAACACCATATATTTT. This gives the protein CASSARTGTNSGNTIYF.

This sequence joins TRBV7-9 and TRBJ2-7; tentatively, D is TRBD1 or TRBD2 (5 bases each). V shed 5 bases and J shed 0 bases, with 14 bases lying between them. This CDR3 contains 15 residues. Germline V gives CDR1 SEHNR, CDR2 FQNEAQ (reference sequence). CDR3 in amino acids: CASSPRPGTSYEQYF. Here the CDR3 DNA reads TGTGCCAGCAGCCCGCGACCGGGGACCTCCTACGAGCAGTACTTC.

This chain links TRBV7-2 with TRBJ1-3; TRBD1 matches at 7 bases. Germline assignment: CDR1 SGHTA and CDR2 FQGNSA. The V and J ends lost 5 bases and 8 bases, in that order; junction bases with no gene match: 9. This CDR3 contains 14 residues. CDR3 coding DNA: TGTGCCAGCAGCGAGACCCGACAGGGCTACACCATATATTTT. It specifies CASSETRQGYTIYF. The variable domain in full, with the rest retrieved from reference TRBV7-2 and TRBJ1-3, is GAGVSQSPSNKVTEKGKDVELRCDPISGHTALYWYRQSLGQGLEFLIYFQGNSAPDKSGLPSDRFSAERTGGSVSTLTIQRTQQEDSAVYLCASSETRQGYTIYFGEGSWLTVV.

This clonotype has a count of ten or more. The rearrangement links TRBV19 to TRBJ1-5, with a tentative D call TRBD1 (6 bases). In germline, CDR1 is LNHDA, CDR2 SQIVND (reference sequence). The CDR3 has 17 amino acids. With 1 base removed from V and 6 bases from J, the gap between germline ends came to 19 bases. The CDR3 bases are TGTGCCAGTAGTATAGGTGGTGGGGCAGGGGATATTCAGCCCCAGCATTTT. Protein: CASSIGGGAGDIQPQHF.

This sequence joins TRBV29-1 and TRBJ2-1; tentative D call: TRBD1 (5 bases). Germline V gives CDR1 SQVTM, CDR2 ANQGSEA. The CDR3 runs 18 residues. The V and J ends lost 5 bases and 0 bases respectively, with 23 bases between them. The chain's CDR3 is CSVRRGPKGRGSYNEQFF. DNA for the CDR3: TGCAGCGTTCGACGCGGTCCAAAGGGGCGAGGCTCCTACAATGAGCAGTTCTTC.

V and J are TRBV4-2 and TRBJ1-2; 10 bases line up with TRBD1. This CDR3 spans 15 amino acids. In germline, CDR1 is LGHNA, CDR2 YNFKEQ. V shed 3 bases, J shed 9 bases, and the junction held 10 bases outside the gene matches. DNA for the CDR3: TGTGCCAGCAGCCACACCTTTCCGGGACAGGGGAGCTACACCTTC. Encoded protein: CASSHTFPGQGSYTF.

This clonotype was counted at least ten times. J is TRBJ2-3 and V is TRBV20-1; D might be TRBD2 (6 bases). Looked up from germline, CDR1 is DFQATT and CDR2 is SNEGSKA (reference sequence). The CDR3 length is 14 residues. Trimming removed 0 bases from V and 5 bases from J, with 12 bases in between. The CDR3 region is CSARDGSAVDTQYF. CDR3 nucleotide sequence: TGCAGTGCTAGAGACGGGAGTGCAGTAGATACGCAGTATTTT.

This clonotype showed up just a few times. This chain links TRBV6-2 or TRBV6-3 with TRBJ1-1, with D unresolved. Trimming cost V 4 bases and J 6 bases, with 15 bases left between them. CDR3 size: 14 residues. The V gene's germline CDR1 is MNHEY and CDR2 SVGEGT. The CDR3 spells CASSSGVAGAEAFF. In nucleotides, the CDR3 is TGTGCCAGCAGTTCCGGGGTAGCAGGCGCTGAAGCTTTCTTT.

The CDR3 DNA reads as TGTGCCAGCAGTTTCGGGTTCCAAGAGACCCAGTACTTC. Residues: CASSFGFQETQYF. This chain uses TRBV12-3 or TRBV12-4 with TRBJ2-5; D is ambiguous. The CDR3 covers 13 residues. The ends were cut back, 3 bases at V and 1 base at J, with 6 bases in the middle.